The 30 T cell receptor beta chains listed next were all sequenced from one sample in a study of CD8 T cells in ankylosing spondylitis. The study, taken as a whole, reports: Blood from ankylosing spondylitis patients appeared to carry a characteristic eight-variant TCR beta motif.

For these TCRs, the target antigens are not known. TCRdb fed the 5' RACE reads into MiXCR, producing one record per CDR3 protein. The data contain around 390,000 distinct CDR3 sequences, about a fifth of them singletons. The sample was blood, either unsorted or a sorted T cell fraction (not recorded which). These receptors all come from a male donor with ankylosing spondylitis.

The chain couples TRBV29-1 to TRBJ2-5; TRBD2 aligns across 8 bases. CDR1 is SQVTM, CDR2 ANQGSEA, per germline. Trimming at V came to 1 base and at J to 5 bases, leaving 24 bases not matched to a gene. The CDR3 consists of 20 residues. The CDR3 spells CSVEALQTSDPRSGGETQYF. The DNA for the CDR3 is TGCAGCGTTGAAGCTTTGCAGACTAGCGACCCCCGATCGGGAGGTGAGACCCAGTACTTC.

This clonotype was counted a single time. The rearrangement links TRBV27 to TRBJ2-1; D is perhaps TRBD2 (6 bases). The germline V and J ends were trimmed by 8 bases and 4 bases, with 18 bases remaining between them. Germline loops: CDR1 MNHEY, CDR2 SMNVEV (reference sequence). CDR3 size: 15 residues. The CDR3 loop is CASGTPGVRYNEQFF. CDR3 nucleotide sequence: TGTGCCAGCGGAACCCCGGGAGTTCGGTACAATGAGCAGTTCTTC.

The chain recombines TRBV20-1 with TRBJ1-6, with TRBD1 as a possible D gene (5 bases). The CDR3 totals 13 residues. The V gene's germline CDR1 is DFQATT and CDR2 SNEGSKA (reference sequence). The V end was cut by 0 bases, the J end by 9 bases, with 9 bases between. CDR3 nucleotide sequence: TGCAGTGCTAGAGATCGGGGGGTTTCACCCCTCCACTTT. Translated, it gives CSARDRGVSPLHF.

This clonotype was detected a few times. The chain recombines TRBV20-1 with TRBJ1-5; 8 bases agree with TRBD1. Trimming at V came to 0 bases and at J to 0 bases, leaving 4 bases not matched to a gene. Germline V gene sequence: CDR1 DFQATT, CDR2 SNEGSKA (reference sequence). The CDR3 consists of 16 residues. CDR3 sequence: CSARDRTGYSNQPQHF. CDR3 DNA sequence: TGCAGTGCTAGAGACCGGACAGGGTATAGCAATCAGCCCCAGCATTTT.

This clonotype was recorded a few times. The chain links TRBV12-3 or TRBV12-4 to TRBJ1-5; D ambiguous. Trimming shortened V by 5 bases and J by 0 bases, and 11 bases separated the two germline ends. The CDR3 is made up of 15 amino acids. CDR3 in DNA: TGTGCCAGCAGTCCCGGTGCACTTAGCAATCAGCCCCAGCATTTT. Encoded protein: CASSPGALSNQPQHF.

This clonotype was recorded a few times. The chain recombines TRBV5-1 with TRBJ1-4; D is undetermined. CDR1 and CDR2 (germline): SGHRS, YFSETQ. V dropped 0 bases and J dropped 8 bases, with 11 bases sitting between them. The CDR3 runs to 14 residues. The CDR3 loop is CASSLEATREKLFF. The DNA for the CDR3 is TGCGCCAGCAGCTTGGAGGCCACGCGGGAAAAACTGTTTTTT.

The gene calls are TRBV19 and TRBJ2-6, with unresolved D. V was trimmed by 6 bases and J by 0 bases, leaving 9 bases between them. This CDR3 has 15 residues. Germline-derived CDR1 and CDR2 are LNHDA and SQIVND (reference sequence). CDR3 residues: CASSTRNSGANVLTF. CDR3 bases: TGTGCCAGTAGCACCAGGAACTCTGGGGCCAACGTCCTGACTTTC.

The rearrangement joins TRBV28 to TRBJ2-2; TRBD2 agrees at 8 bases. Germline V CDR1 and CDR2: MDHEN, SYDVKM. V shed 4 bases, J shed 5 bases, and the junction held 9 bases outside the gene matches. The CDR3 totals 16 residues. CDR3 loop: CASSSSGTRGTGELFF. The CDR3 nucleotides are TGTGCCAGCAGTTCTTCCGGGACTAGGGGGACCGGGGAGCTGTTTTTT.

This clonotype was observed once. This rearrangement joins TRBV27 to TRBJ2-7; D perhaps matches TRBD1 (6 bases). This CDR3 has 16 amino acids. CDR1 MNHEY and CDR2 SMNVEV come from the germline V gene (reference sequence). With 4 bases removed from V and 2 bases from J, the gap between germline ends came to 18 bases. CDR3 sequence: CASSSGARTAAYEQYF. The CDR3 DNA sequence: TGTGCCAGCAGTTCCGGGGCCCGGACAGCTGCCTACGAGCAGTACTTC.

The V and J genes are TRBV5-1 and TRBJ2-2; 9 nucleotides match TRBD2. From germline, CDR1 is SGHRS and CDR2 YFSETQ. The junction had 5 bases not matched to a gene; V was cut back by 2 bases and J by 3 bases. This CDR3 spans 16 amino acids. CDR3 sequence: CASSLLAGGDTGELFF. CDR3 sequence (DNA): TGCGCCAGCAGCTTACTAGCGGGTGGCGACACCGGGGAGCTGTTTTTT.

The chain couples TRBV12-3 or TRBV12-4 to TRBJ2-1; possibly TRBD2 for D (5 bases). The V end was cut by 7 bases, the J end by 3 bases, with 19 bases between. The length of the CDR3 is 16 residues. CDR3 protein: CASKSFRGPHYNEQFF. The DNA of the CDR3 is TGTGCCAGCAAAAGTTTCCGGGGTCCTCACTACAATGAGCAGTTCTTC.

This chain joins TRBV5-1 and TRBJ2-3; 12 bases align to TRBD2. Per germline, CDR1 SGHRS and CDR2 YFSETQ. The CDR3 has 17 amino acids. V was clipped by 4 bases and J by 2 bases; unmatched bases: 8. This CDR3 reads CASSIGLAGSATDTQYF. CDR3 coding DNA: TGCGCCAGCAGCATAGGACTAGCGGGAAGTGCCACAGATACGCAGTATTTT.

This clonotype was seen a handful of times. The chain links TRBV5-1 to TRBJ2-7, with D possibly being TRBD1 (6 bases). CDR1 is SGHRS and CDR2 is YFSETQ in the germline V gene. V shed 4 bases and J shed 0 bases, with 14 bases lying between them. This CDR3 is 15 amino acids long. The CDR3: CASSIMTGSSYEQYF. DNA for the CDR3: TGCGCCAGCAGCATCATGACAGGAAGCTCCTACGAGCAGTACTTC.

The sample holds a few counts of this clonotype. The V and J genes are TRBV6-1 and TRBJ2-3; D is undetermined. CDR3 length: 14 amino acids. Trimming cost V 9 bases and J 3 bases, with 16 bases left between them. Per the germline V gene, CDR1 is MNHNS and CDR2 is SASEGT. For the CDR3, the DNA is TGTGCCAGTCTTAGGAGTGGCTCGACAGATACGCAGTATTTT. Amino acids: CASLRSGSTDTQYF.

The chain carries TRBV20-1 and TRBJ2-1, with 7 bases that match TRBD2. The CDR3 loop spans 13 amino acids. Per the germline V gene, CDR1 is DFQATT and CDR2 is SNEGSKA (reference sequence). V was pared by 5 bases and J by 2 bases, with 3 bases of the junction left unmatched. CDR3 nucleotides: TGCAGTGCTTTTAGCGGGCCCTACAATGAGCAGTTCTTC. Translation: CSAFSGPYNEQFF.

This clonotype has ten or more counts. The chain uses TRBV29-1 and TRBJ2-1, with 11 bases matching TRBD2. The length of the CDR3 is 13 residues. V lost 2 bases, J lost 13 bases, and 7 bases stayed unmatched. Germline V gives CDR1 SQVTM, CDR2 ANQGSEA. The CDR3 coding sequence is TGCAGCGTTGAACCGACCGGGACTAGCGGACAGTTCTTC. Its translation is CSVEPTGTSGQFF.

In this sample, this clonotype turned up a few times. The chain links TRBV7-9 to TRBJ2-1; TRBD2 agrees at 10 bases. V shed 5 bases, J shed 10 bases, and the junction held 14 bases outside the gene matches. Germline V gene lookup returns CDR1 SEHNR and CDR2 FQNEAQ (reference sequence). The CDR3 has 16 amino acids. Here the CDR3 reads CASSGRLAGLLGEQFF. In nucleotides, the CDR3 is TGTGCCAGCAGCGGACGACTAGCGGGCCTCCTCGGGGAGCAGTTCTTC.

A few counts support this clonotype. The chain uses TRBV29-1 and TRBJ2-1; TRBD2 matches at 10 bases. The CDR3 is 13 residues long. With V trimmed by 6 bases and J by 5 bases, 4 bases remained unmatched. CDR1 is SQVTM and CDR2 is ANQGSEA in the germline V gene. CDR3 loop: CSVGTSVNNEQFF. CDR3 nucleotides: TGCAGCGTGGGGACTAGCGTTAACAATGAGCAGTTCTTC.

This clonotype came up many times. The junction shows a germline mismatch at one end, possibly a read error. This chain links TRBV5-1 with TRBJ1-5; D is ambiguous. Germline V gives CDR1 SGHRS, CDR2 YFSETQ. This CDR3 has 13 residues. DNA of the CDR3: TGTGCCAGCAGTAGCGGTGTCGATCAGCCCCAGCATTTT. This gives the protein CASSSGVDQPQHF.

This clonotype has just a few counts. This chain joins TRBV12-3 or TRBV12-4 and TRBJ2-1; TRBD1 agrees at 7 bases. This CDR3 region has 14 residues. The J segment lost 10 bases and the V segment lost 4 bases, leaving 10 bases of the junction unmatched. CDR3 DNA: TGTGCCAGCAGTTACGGACAGGCCGGATGGGAGCAGTTCTTC. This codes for CASSYGQAGWEQFF.

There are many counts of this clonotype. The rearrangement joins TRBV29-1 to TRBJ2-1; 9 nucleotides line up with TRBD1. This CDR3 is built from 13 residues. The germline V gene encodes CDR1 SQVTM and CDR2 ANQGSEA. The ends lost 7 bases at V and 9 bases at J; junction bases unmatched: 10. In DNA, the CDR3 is TGCAGCGGCGGGACAGGGAAGGAGCGTGAGCAGTTCTTC. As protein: CSGGTGKEREQFF.

The DNA of the CDR3 is TGTGCCAGCAGTTACTCCGGCTACGGGGCCGAGACCCAGTACTTC. Protein product: CASSYSGYGAETQYF. The J gene is TRBJ2-5, the V gene TRBV6-5; tentatively, D is TRBD1 or TRBD2 (5 bases each). The CDR3 has 15 amino acids. Germline V gives CDR1 MNHEY, CDR2 SVGAGI. Trimming took off 0 bases at V and 5 bases at J, with 13 bases between the two ends.

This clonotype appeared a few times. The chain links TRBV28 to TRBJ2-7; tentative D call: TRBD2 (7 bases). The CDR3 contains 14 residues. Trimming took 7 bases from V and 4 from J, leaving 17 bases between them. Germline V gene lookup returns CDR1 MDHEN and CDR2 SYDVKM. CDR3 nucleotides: TGTGCCAGCACCAAGGAGGGGGGGCGGTACGAGCAGTACTTC. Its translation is CASTKEGGRYEQYF.

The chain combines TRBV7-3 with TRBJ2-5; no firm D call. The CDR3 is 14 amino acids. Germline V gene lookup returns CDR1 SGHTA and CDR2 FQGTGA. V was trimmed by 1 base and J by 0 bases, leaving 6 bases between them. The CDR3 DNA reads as TGTGCCAGCAGCTTAAATCATAACCAAGAGACCCAGTACTTC. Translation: CASSLNHNQETQYF.

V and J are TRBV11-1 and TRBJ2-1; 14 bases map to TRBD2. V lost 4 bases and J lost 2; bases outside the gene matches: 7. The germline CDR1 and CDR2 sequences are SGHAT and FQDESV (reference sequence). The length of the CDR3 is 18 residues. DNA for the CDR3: TGTGCCAGCAGCTCGAGACTAGCGGGAGGGCCGCCCTACAATGAGCAGTTCTTC. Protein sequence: CASSSRLAGGPPYNEQFF.

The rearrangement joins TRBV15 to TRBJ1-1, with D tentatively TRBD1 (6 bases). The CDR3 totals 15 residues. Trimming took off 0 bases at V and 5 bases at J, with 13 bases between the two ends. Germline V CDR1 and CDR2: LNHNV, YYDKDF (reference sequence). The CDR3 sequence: CATSRDRNRATEAFF. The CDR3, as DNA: TGTGCCACCAGCAGAGATCGAAACAGGGCAACTGAAGCTTTCTTT.

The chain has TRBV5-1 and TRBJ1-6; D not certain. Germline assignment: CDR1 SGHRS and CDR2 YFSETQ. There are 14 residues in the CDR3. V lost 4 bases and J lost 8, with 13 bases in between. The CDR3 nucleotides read TGCGCCAGCAGCAGTGTGAGCGGGGATTCACCCCTCCACTTT. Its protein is CASSSVSGDSPLHF.

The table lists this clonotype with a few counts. CDR3 DNA: TGCGCCAGCACCCGGGGGGGGCAGCGTACCACTGAAGCTTTCTTT. This gives the protein CASTRGGQRTTEAFF. The chain links TRBV5-1 to TRBJ1-1; a possible D gene is TRBD1 (6 bases). Trimming pared 6 bases from V and 4 bases from J, leaving 19 bases between. In germline, CDR1 is SGHRS, CDR2 YFSETQ. The CDR3 is made up of 15 amino acids.

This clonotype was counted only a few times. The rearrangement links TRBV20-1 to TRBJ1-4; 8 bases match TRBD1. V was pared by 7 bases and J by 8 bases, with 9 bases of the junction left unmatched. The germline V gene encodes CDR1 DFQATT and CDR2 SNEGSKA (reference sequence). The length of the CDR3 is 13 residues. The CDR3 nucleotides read TGCAGTGTTCCGGGACAGGCTCGGGAAAAACTGTTTTTT. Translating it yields CSVPGQAREKLFF.

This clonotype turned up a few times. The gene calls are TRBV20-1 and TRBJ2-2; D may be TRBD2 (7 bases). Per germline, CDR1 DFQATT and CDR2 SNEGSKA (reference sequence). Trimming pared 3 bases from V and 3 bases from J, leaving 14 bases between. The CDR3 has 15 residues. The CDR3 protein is CSASQGGGDTGELFF. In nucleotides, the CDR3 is TGCAGTGCTAGCCAGGGAGGGGGGGACACCGGGGAGCTGTTTTTT.